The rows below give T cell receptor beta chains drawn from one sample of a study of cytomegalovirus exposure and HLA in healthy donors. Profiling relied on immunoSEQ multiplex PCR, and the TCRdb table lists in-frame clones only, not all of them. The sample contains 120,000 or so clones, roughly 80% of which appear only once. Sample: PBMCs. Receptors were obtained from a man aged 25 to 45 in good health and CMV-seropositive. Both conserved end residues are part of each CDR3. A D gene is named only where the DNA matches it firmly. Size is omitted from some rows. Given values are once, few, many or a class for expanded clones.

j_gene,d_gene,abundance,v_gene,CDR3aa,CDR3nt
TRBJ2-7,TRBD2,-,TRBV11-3,CASSLSSGSSYEQYF,TGTGCCAGCAGCTTATCTAGCGGGAGCTCCTACGAGCAGTACTTC
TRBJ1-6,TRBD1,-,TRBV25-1,CASSTETGLAPLHF,TGTGCCAGCAGTACCGAGACAGGGCTCGCACCCCTCCACTTT
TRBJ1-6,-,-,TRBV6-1,CASQKGNDSPLHF,TGTGCCAGTCAAAAGGGGAACGATTCACCCCTCCACTTT
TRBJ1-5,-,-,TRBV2,CASSGTGNQPQHF,TGTGCCAGCAGTGGGACAGGCAATCAGCCCCAGCATTTT
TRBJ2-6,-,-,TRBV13,CASSSGVGLLGANVLTF,TGTGCCAGCAGCTCAGGCGTTGGACTTTTGGGGGCCAACGTCCTGACTTTC
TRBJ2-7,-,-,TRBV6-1,CASSDPSSFGVRPSDEQYF,TGTGCCAGCAGTGACCCTAGCAGCTTTGGCGTCAGGCCCTCGGACGAGCAGTACTTC
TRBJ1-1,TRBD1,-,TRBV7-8,CASSLGTGDAEAFF,TGTGCCAGCAGCCTCGGGACAGGGGACGCTGAAGCTTTCTTT
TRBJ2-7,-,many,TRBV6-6,CASGTLYEQYF,TGTGCCAGCGGGACACTCTACGAGCAGTACTTC
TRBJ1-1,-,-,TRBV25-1,CASGPGRGGTEAFF,TGTGCCAGCGGTCCGGGGAGGGGCGGCACTGAAGCTTTCTTT
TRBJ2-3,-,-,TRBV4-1,CASSQAENTQYF,TGCGCCAGCAGCCAAGCCGAGAATACGCAGTATTTT
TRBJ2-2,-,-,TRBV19,CASLPPGGGTGELFF,TGTGCCAGCCTCCCGCCCGGGGGTGGCACCGGGGAGCTGTTTTTT
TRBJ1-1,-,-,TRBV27,CATWLGRGTEAFF,TGTGCCACCTGGCTCGGGCGAGGGACTGAAGCTTTCTTT
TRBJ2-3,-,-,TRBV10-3,CATADSGQSTDTQYF,TGTGCCACGGCTGATAGCGGACAAAGCACAGATACGCAGTATTTT
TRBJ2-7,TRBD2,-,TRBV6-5,CASSYSLAGGYEQYF,TGTGCCAGCAGTTACTCGTTGGCGGGGGGCTACGAGCAGTACTTC
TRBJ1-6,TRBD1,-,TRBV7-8,CASSSRGTGLSTNSPLHF,TGTGCCAGCAGCTCCAGAGGGACAGGGTTAAGTACGAATTCACCCCTCCACTTT
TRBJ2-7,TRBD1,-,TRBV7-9,CASSSPPSGTDYEQYF,TGTGCCAGCAGCTCTCCCCCCTCCGGGACAGATTACGAGCAGTACTTC
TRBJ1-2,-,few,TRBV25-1,CASSEGNYGYTF,TGTGCCAGCAGTGAGGGCAACTATGGCTACACCTTC
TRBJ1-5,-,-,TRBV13,CASSPGYGQPQHF,TGTGCCAGCAGTCCAGGGTACGGTCAGCCCCAGCATTTT
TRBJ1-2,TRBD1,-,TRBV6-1,CASSHPGQRTYGYTF,TGTGCCAGCTCACATCCGGGACAGCGAACATATGGCTACACCTTC
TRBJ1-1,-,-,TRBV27,CASSLGGSTEAFF,TGTGCCAGCAGTTTGGGAGGTAGCACTGAAGCTTTCTTT
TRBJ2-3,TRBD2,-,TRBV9,CASSVATGGGPDTQYF,TGTGCCAGCAGCGTAGCTACGGGCGGGGGGCCAGATACGCAGTATTTT
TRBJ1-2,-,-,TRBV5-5,CASSLAERGYGYTF,TGTGCCAGCAGCTTGGCTGAAAGGGGCTATGGCTACACCTTC
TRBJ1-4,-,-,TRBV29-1,CSVGSSGEINEKLFF,TGCAGCGTGGGGTCGTCAGGGGAAATTAATGAAAAACTGTTTTTT
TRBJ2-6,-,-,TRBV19,CAIGEPRSGANVLTF,TGTGCCATAGGGGAACCGCGCTCTGGGGCCAACGTCCTGACTTTC
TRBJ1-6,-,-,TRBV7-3,CASSLNRAHNSPLHF,TGTGCCAGCAGCTTAAACAGGGCCCATAATTCACCCCTCCACTTT
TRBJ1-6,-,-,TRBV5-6,CASSPDRQNSPLHF,TGTGCCAGCAGCCCTGACAGGCAAAATTCACCCCTCCACTTT